These T cell receptor beta chains were read from a single sample in a study of shared clonotypes between healthy human individuals. Method: immunoSEQ multiplex PCR; TCRdb's copy keeps in-frame clones and lacks some. This table has about 1,800,000 clones, roughly 94% appearing once. The sequenced sample consisted of naive CD8+ T cells sorted from blood. These receptors came from a man between 18 and 29 years old in good health. Both conserved end residues are part of each CDR3. A D gene is named only where the DNA matches it firmly. For some rows the clone size is stated as once, few or many, or as a class when expanded; others skip it.

J,D,size,V,CDR3,DNA
TRBJ2-7,NA,NA,TRBV11-2,CASSLTSLNEQYF,TGTGCCAGCAGCTTGACCAGTTTGAACGAGCAGTACTTC
TRBJ2-7,NA,once,TRBV21-1,CASSKWPGGEYEQYF,TGTGCCAGCAGCAAGTGGCCAGGGGGCGAATACGAGCAGTACTTC
TRBJ2-1,TRBD2,NA,TRBV27,CASSFRVAGEQFF,TGTGCCAGCAGTTTCAGGGTAGCGGGTGAGCAGTTCTTC
TRBJ1-6,NA,NA,TRBV2,CASLWTAETDNSPLHF,TGTGCCAGCTTATGGACAGCGGAGACAGATAATTCACCCCTCCACTTT
TRBJ2-3,NA,once,TRBV10-2,CASSENPLPGGDTQYF,TGCGCCAGCAGTGAAAACCCCCTCCCGGGTGGAGATACGCAGTATTTT
TRBJ1-2,NA,NA,TRBV19,CASRKDSLNRDGYTF,TGTGCCAGTAGGAAGGACAGCCTTAACCGAGATGGCTACACCTTC
TRBJ2-7,TRBD2,NA,TRBV4-2,CASSQDGTGTTYEQYF,TGTGCCAGCAGCCAAGATGGAACGGGGACTACCTACGAGCAGTACTTC
TRBJ1-1,NA,NA,TRBV13,CASSYSQGWDTEAFF,TGTGCCAGCAGCTACTCACAGGGATGGGACACTGAAGCTTTCTTT
TRBJ2-3,NA,NA,TRBV30,CAWSGTGTSTDTQYF,TGTGCCTGGAGTGGGACCGGTACTAGCACAGATACGCAGTATTTT
TRBJ2-7,TRBD2,NA,TRBV2,CASSAGGRTYEQYF,TGTGCCAGCTCCGCGGGCGGGAGGACTTACGAGCAGTACTTC
TRBJ2-7,TRBD1,NA,TRBV19,CASSGTGVVHEQYF,TGTGCCAGTAGTGGGACAGGGGTCGTACACGAGCAGTACTTC
TRBJ2-7,NA,NA,TRBV7-9,CASSLALEGATYEQYF,TGTGCCAGCAGCTTAGCGCTAGAAGGGGCGACCTACGAGCAGTACTTC
TRBJ2-7,NA,NA,TRBV6-1,CASSVGYGTSSYEQYF,TGTGCCAGCAGTGTAGGCTACGGCACTTCTTCCTACGAGCAGTACTTC
TRBJ1-4,NA,NA,TRBV18,CASSRDPAGATNEKLFF,TGTGCCAGCTCACGGGACCCCGCGGGGGCAACTAATGAAAAACTGTTTTTT
TRBJ1-1,NA,NA,TRBV10-3,CAISESKEYTEAFF,TGTGCCATCAGTGAGTCTAAGGAGTACACTGAAGCTTTCTTT
TRBJ1-6,NA,NA,TRBV4-1,CASSQVGATYNSPLHF,TGCGCCAGCAGCCAAGTCGGAGCAACCTATAATTCACCCCTCCACTTT
TRBJ2-7,NA,NA,TRBV25-1,CASSVHSEQYF,TGTGCCAGCAGTGTGCACTCCGAGCAGTACTTC
TRBJ2-7,NA,NA,TRBV6-1,CASSLRASTYEQYF,TGTGCCAGCAGCCTAAGGGCGTCAACCTACGAGCAGTACTTC
TRBJ2-7,TRBD2,NA,TRBV4-3,CASSQESAGGSYEQYF,TGCGCCAGCAGCCAAGAGTCAGCGGGAGGCTCCTACGAGCAGTACTTC
TRBJ2-3,NA,NA,TRBV19,CASSIMLSTDTQYF,TGTGCCAGTAGTATTATGCTTAGCACAGATACGCAGTATTTT
TRBJ2-3,TRBD1,NA,TRBV2,CASSIGTGADTQYF,TGTGCCAGCAGTATCGGGACAGGGGCAGATACGCAGTATTTT
TRBJ2-7,NA,NA,TRBV10-2,CASSWGGQGYEQYF,TGCGCCAGCTCATGGGGGGGCCAGGGCTACGAGCAGTACTTC
TRBJ2-3,NA,NA,TRBV6-1,CASSRSTQYF,TGTGCCAGCAGCCGTTCAACGCAGTATTTT
TRBJ2-5,NA,NA,TRBV7-6,CASSKRAGPQETQYF,TGTGCCAGCAGCAAGCGGGCGGGACCCCAAGAGACCCAGTACTTC
TRBJ1-1,NA,NA,TRBV19,CASSIVAGAEAFF,TGTGCCAGTAGTATAGTAGCGGGGGCTGAAGCTTTCTTT
TRBJ2-1,TRBD1,NA,TRBV5-4,CASSPGTGESWSSYNEQFF,TGTGCCAGCAGCCCTGGGACAGGGGAAAGTTGGAGCTCCTACAATGAGCAGTTCTTC
TRBJ2-7,NA,NA,TRBV5-6,CASSFASGLQTEQYF,TGTGCCAGCAGCTTTGCGTCCGGACTGCAGACCGAGCAGTACTTC
TRBJ2-3,TRBD2,NA,TRBV11-2,CASSPLAGGITDTQYF,TGTGCCAGCAGCCCCTTAGCGGGAGGGATCACAGATACGCAGTATTTT
TRBJ1-3,NA,NA,TRBV9,CASSVPDSLSSGNTIYF,TGTGCCAGCAGCGTACCAGACAGCTTGAGCTCTGGAAACACCATATATTTT
TRBJ2-7,NA,NA,TRBV5-1,CASSPLSGLEQYF,TGCGCCAGCAGCCCTCTGTCGGGCCTGGAGCAGTACTTC
TRBJ1-3,NA,once,TRBV6-7,CATEVAGNTIYF,TGTGCCACCGAGGTGGCTGGAAACACCATATATTTT